By share, the clone carrying this TCR beta chain counts as medium-sized (0.01 to 0.1%). The method was immunoSEQ multiplex PCR; TCRdb's version includes in-frame clones alone and lacks a portion of them. The sample includes approximately 7,000 clones, approximately 80% of them seen just once. V was clipped by 2 bases and J by 6 bases, with 12 bases between them. CDR3 length: 14 amino acids. The germline CDR1 and CDR2 sequences are SGHVS and FQNEAQ. This sample is drawn from a study of control samples from healthy donors and cancer patients. The chain links TRBV7-8 to TRBJ2-3, with D perhaps TRBD1 (5 bases). The TCR comes from a male donor with melanoma. The sequenced sample consisted of formalin-fixed, paraffin-embedded tissue. The CDR3 nucleotides read TGTGCCAGCAGCTTAACCCAGGGTGCGGATACGCAGTATTTT. As protein: CASSLTQGADTQYF.